Below, one T cell receptor (beta chain) is given with its context. The data were obtained in a study of T cells after yellow fever vaccination. TCRdb called the 5' RACE reads again in MiXCR, with one record for every CDR3 protein. The sample lists around 200,000 distinct CDR3 sequences, about 11% occurring once. The source of this sequence is a man younger than 30 who received the YFV17D yellow fever vaccine. The sequences come from CD8+ T cells sorted from PBMCs, collected 15 days after the yellow fever booster vaccination.

The CDR3 spells CASSSSGGGPVEQFF. The CDR3 DNA reads TGTGCCAGCAGCTCTAGCGGGGGGGGCCCGGTAGAGCAGTTCTTC. V is TRBV9 and J is TRBJ2-1; 12 bases fit TRBD2. Looked up from germline, CDR1 is SGDLS and CDR2 is YYNGEE. Trimming at V came to 4 bases and at J to 10 bases, leaving 9 bases not matched to a gene. The CDR3 totals 15 residues.